This T cell receptor (beta chain) originates from a study of cytomegalovirus exposure and HLA in healthy donors. Produced via immunoSEQ multiplex PCR; TCRdb's table is partial and in-frame only. The table shows some 70,000 clones, with approximately 90% occurring only once. The sample holds one count of this clone. This CDR3 region has 12 residues. Sequenced: PBMCs. The sequence was obtained from a young woman in good health and CMV-seronegative. The chain combines TRBV21-1 with TRBJ2-7; the table gives TRBD2 as D, unverified against the DNA. TRBV21-1 corresponds to a pseudogene. CDR3 bases: TGTGCCAGCAGCAAAGCTCATCGGGAGCAGTACTTC. It is translated as CASSKAHREQYF.